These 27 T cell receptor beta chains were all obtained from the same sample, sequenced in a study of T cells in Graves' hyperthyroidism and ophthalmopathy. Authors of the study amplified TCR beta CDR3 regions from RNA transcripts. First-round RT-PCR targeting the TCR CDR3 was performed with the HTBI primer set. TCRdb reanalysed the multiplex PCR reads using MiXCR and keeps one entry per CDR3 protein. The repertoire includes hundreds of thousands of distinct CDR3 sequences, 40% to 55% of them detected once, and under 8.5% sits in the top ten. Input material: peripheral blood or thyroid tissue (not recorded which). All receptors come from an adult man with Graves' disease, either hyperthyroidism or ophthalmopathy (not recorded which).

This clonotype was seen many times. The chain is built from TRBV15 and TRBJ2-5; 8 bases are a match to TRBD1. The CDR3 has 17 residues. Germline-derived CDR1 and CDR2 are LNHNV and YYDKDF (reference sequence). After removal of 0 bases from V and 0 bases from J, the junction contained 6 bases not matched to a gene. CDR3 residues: CATSRDARTGYQETQYF. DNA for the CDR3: TGTGCCACCAGCAGAGATGCGCGGACAGGGTACCAAGAGACCCAGTACTTC.

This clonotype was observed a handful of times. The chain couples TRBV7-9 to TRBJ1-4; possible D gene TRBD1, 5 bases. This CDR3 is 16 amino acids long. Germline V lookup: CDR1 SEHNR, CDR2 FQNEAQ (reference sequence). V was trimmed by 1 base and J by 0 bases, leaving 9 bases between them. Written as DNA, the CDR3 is TGTGCCAGCAGCTTAGTCCGGGGGACAACTAATGAAAAACTGTTTTTT. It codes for CASSLVRGTTNEKLFF.

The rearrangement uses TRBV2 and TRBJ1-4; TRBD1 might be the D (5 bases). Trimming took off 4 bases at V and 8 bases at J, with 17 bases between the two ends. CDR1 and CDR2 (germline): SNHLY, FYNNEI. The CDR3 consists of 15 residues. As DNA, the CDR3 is TGTGCCAGCAGTGGGGTCGGGGGACTCAGGGAAAAACTGTTTTTT. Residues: CASSGVGGLREKLFF.

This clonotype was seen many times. CDR3 region: CASSAQGNTEAFF. CDR3 DNA: TGTGCCAGCAGCGCCCAAGGGAACACTGAAGCTTTCTTT. The chain carries TRBV7-3 and TRBJ1-1; D unclear. The germline V gene has CDR1 SGHTA and CDR2 FQGTGA. This CDR3 region has 13 residues. V lost 5 bases and J lost 1, with 8 bases in between.

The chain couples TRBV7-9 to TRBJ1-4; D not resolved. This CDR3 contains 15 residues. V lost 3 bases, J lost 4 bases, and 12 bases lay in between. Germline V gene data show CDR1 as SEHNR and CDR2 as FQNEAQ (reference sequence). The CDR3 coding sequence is TGTGCCAGCAGCTTGGTGGGCGGTGGTAATGAAAAACTGTTTTTT. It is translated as CASSLVGGGNEKLFF.

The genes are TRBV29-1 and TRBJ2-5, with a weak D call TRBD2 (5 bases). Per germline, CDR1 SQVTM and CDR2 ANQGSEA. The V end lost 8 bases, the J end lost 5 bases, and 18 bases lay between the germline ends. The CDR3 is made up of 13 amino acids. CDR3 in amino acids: CSSLREGSETQYF. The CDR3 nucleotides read TGCAGCTCCCTGCGCGAGGGATCTGAGACCCAGTACTTC.

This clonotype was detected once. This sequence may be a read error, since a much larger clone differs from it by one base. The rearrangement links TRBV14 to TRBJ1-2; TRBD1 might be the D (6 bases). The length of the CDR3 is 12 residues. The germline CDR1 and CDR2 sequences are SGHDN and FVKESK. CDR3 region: CASSQEAGGYSF. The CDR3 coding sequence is TGTGCCAGCAGCCAAGAGGCCGGGGGCTACAGCTTC.

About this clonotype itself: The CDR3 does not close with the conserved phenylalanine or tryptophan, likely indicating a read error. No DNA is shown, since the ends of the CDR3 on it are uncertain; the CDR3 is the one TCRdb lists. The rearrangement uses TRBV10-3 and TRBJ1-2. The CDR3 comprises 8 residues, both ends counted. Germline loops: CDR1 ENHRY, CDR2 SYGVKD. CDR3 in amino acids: CAISDAQT.

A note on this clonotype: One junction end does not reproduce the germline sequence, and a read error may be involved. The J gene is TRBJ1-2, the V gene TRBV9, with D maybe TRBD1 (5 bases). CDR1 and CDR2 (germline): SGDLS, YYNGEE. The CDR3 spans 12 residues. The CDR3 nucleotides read TGTGCCAGCAGCGGAGGAGGGAGGGGCTACTCCTTC. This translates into CASSGGGRGYSF.

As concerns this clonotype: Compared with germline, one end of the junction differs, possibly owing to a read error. The CDR3 coding sequence is TGTGCCACTAGTATATCCGGCTATGGCTACACCTTC. This translates into CATSISGYGYTF. This rearrangement joins TRBV19 to TRBJ1-2, with unresolved D. Germline values: CDR1 LNHDA, CDR2 SQIVND (reference sequence). The CDR3 is made up of 12 amino acids. Using reference TRBV19 and TRBJ1-2 for the parts outside the CDR3, the full variable domain is DGGITQSPKYLFRKEGQNVTLSCEQNLNHDAMYWYRQDPGQGLRLIYYSQIVNDFQKGDIAEGYSVSREKKESFPLTVTSAQKNPTAFYLCATSISGYGYTFGSGTRLTVV.

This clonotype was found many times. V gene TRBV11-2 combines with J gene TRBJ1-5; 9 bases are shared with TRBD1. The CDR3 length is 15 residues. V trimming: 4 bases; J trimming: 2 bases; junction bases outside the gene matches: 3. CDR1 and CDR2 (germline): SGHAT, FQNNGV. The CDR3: CASSSDRGGNQPQHF. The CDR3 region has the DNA TGTGCCAGCAGCTCGGACAGGGGAGGCAATCAGCCCCAGCATTTT. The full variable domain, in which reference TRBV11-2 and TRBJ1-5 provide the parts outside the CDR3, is EAGVAQSPRYKIIEKRQSVAFWCNPISGHATLYWYQQILGQGPKLLIQFQNNGVVDDSQLPKDRFSAERLKGVDSTLKIQPAKLEDSAVYLCASSSDRGGNQPQHFGDGTRLSIL.

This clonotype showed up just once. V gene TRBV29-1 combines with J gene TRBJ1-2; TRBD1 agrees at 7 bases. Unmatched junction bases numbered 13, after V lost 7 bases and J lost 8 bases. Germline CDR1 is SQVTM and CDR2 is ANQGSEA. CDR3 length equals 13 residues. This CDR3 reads CSAEGAGERGYTF. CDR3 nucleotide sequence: TGCAGCGCCGAGGGGGCAGGGGAAAGGGGCTACACCTTC.

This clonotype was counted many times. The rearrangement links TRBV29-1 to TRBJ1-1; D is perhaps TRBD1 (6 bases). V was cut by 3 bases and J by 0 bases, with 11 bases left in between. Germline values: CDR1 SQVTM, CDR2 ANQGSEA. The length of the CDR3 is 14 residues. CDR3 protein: CSVDPRGLNTEAFF. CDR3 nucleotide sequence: TGCAGCGTTGACCCCAGGGGTTTGAACACTGAAGCTTTCTTT.

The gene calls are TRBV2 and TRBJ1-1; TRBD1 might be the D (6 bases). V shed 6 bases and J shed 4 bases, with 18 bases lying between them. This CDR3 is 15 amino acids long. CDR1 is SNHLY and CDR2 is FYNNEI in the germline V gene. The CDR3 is CASRIMGARSTEAFF. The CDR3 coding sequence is TGTGCCAGCAGGATTATGGGGGCACGGTCCACTGAAGCTTTCTTT.

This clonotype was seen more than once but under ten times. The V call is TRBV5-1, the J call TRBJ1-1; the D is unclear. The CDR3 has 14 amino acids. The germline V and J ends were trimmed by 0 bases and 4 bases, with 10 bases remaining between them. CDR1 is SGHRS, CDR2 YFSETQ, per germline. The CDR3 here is CASSLVGVPTEAFF. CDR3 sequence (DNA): TGCGCCAGCAGCTTGGTCGGGGTACCCACTGAAGCTTTCTTT.

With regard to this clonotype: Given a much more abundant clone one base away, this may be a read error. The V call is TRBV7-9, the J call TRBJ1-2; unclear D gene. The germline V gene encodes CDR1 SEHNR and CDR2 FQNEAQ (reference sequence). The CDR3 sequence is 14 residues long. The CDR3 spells CASSLASPNHGYTF. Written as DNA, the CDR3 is TGTGCCAGCAGCTTAGCAAGCCCTAACCATGGCTACACCTTC.

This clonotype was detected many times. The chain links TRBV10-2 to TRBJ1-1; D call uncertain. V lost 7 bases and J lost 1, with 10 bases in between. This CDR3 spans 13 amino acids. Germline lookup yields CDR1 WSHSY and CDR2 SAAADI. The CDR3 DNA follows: TGCGCCAGCACGGGTGGCAAGAACACTGAAGCTTTCTTT. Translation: CASTGGKNTEAFF.

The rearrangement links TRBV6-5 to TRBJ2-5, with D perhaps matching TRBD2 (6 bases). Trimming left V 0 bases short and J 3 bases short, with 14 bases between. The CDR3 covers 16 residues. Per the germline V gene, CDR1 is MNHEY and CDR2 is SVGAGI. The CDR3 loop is CASSYSMATGEETQYF. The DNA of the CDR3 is TGTGCCAGCAGTTACTCGATGGCAACGGGAGAAGAGACCCAGTACTTC.

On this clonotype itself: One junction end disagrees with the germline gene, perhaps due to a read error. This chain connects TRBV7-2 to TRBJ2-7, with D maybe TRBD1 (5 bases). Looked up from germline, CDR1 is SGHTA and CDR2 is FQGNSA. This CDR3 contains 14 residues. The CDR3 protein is CASSLGGLGYEQCF. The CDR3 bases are TGTGCCAGCAGCTTAGGGGGCCTGGGATACGAGCAGTGCTTC.

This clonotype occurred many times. CDR3 in DNA: TGTGCCAGCAGCTTAGCGGAGACAGGGGGTGAGCAGTACTTC. Amino acid sequence: CASSLAETGGEQYF. The rearrangement uses TRBV7-6 and TRBJ2-7, with 9 bases lining up with TRBD1. The CDR3 is made up of 14 amino acids. Per germline, CDR1 SGHVS and CDR2 FNYEAQ. Trimming removed 0 bases from V and 7 bases from J; junction bases left unmatched: 4.

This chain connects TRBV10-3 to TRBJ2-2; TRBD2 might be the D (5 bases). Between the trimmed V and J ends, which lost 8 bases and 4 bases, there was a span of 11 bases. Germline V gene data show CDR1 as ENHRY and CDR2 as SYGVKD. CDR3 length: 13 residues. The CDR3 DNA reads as TGTGCCATCGCAGGTCGGGGCACCGGGGAGCTGTTTTTT. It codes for CAIAGRGTGELFF.

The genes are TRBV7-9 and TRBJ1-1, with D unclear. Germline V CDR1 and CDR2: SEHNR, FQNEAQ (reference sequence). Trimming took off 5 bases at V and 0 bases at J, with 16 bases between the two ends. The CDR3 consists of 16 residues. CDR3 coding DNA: TGTGCCAGCAGCCACCGGTACGACTGGTTGAACACTGAAGCTTTCTTT. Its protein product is CASSHRYDWLNTEAFF.

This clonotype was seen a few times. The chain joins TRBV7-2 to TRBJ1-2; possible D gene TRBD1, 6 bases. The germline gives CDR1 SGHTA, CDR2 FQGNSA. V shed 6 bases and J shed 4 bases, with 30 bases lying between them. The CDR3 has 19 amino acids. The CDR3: CASSSYRETRSMRGYGYTF. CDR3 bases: TGTGCCAGCAGTAGCTACAGGGAGACTAGATCGATGAGAGGCTATGGCTACACCTTC.

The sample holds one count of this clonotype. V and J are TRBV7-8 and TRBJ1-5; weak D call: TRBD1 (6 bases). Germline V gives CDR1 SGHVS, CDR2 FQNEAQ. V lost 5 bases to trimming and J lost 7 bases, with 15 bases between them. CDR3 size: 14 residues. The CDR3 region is CASSPRPDRQPQHF. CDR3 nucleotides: TGTGCCAGCAGCCCCCGTCCCGACAGGCAGCCCCAGCATTTT.

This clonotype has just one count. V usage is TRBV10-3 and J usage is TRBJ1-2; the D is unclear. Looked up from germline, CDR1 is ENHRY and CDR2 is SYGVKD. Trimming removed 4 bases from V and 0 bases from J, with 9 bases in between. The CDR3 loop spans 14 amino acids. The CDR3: CAISAGPANYGYTF. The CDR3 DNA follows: TGTGCCATCAGTGCCGGACCAGCTAACTATGGCTACACCTTC.

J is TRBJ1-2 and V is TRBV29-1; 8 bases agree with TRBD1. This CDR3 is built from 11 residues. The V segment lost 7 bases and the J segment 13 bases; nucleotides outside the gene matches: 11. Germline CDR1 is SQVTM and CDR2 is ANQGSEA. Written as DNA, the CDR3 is TGCAGCGCGTCGCAGGGACAGGTCGGCACCTTC. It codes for CSASQGQVGTF. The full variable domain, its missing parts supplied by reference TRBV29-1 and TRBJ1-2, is SAVISQKPSRDICQRGTSLTIQCQVDSQVTMMFWYRQQPGQSLTLIATANQGSEATYESGFVIDKFPISRPNLTFSTLTVSNMSPEDSSIYLCSASQGQVGTFGSGTRLTVV.

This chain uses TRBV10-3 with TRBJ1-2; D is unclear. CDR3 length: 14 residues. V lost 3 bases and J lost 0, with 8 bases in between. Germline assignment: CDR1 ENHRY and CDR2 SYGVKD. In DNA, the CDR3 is TGTGCCATCAGTGATGTAGTCACTAACTATGGCTACACCTTC. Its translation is CAISDVVTNYGYTF.